Listed below are T cell receptor beta chains from one sample, sequenced in a study of blood T cell repertoires in COVID-19. Here immunoSEQ multiplex PCR was the method, and the copy in TCRdb shows in-frame clones only, minus some. The repertoire has about 320,000 clones, around 86% of them found once; the top ten carry 1.5% to 2%. Sequencing used peripheral blood. Source of these receptors: a woman aged 45-65 years with acute or convalescent COVID-19. CDR3s include the opening cysteine and the closing phenylalanine or tryptophan. The order of the fields is clone size, J gene, V gene, D gene, CDR3 protein, CDR3 DNA. D genes are given only for firm matches. Expanded clones get a size class; other rows say once, few or many, or leave the size out.

NA	TRBJ1-3	TRBV7-7	NA	CASSTLPERSGNTIYF	TGTGCTAGCAGCACACTCCCAGAGCGCTCTGGAAACACCATATATTTT
few	TRBJ2-3	TRBV21-1	NA	CASSKGRDRPSTDTQYF	TGTGCCAGCAGCAAAGGAAGGGACAGGCCGAGCACAGATACGCAGTATTTT
NA	TRBJ1-3	TRBV6-6	TRBD1	CASRAGQVTGNTIYF	TGTGCCAGCAGGGCGGGACAGGTGACTGGAAACACCATATATTTT
NA	TRBJ2-2	TRBV24-1	NA	CATGKGSGELFF	TGTGCCACCGGCAAGGGGTCCGGGGAGCTGTTTTTT
NA	TRBJ2-7	TRBV18	TRBD2	CASSPPTTSGRERYEQYF	TGTGCCAGCTCACCACCGACGACTAGCGGGAGAGAGCGGTACGAGCAGTACTTC
NA	TRBJ1-2	TRBV3-1/TRBV3-2	NA	CASSLPQGYGYTF	TGTGCCAGCAGCCTACCTCAGGGATATGGCTACACCTTC
NA	TRBJ2-5	TRBV27	TRBD2	CASTSGRAETQYF	TGTGCCAGCACTAGCGGGAGGGCTGAGACCCAGTACTTC
NA	TRBJ2-1	TRBV7-3	NA	CASSLRAGEQFF	TGTGCCAGCAGCTTACGCGCTGGTGAGCAGTTCTTC
NA	TRBJ2-1	TRBV14	TRBD2	CASSQGLAGYNEQFF	TGTGCCAGCAGCCAAGGACTAGCGGGATACAATGAGCAGTTCTTC
NA	TRBJ2-3	TRBV19	NA	CASSIVGRGSTDTQYF	TGTGCCAGTAGTATAGTAGGCAGGGGAAGCACAGATACGCAGTATTTT
NA	TRBJ2-6	TRBV7-3	NA	CASSLSSSGANVLTF	TGTGCCAGCAGCTTATCCAGCTCTGGGGCCAACGTCCTGACTTTC
NA	TRBJ1-3	TRBV29-1	NA	CSAGRGAAGNTIYF	TGCAGCGCCGGGCGGGGGGCAGCTGGAAACACCATATATTTT
NA	TRBJ2-1	TRBV2	TRBD1	CASIPGQGARGEQFF	TGTGCCAGCATACCGGGACAGGGGGCGCGGGGTGAGCAGTTCTTC
NA	TRBJ1-5	TRBV15	NA	CATSSRSGGQNQPQHF	TGTGCCACCAGCAGTCGGTCAGGAGGTCAGAATCAGCCCCAGCATTTT